This paragraph reports one T cell receptor (beta chain). Germline V gene sequence: CDR1 LGHNA, CDR2 YNFKEQ. V lost 0 bases to trimming and J lost 1 base, with 9 bases between them. The CDR3 runs 15 residues. Sequencing used immunoSEQ multiplex PCR; TCRdb keeps in-frame clones, though not all of them. The sample has about 160,000 clones; roughly 95% are singletons. This entry comes from a study of control samples from healthy donors and cancer patients. V usage is TRBV4-2 and J usage is TRBJ1-1; maybe TRBD1 (5 bases). The receptor comes from a woman aged 25 to 39 in good health. The sample comprised blood. The CDR3 loop reads CASSQDPRGNTEAFF. CDR3 sequence (DNA): TGTGCCAGCAGCCAAGACCCGAGGGGGAACACTGAAGCTTTCTTT.